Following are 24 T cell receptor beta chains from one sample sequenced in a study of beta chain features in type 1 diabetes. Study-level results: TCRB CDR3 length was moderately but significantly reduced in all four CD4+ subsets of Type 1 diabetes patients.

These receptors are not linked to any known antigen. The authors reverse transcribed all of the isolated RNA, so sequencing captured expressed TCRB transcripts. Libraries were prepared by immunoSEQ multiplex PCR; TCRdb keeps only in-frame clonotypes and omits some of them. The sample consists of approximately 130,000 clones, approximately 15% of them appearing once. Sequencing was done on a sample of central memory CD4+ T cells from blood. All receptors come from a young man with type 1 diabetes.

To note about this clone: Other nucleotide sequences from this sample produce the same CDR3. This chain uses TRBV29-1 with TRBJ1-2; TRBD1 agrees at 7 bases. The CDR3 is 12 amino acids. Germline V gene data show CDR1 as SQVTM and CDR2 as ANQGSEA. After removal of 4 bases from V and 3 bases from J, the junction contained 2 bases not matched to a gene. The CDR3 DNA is TGCAGCGTTGGAGGACAGGACTATGGCTACACCTTC. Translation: CSVGGQDYGYTF.

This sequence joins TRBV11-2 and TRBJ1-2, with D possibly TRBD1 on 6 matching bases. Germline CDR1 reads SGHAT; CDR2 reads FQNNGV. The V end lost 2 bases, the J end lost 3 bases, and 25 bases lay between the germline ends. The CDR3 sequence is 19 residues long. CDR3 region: CASSLMKGTPGYRDYGYTF. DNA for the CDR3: TGTGCCAGCAGCTTAATGAAAGGGACGCCCGGGTACAGGGACTATGGCTACACCTTC.

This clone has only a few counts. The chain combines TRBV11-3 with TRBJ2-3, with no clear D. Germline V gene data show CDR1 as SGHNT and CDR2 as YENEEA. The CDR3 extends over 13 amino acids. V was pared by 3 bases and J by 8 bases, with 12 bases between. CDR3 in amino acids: CASSLSLRGTQYF. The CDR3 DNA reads TGTGCCAGCAGCTTGTCCCTCCGCGGTACGCAGTATTTT.

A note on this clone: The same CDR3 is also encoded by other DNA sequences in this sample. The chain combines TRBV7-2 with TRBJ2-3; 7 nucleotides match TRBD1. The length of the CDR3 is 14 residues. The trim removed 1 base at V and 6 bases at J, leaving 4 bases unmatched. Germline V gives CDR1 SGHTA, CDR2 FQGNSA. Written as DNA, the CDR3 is TGTGCCAGCAGCTTAGTTAGGGGGCTTGATACGCAGTATTTT. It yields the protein CASSLVRGLDTQYF.

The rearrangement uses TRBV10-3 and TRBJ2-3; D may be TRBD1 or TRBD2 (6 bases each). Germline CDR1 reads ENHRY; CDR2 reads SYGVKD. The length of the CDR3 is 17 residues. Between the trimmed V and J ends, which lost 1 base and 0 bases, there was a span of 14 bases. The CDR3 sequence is CAISEFQRGGSTDTQYF. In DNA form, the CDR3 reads TGTGCCATCAGTGAGTTCCAGAGAGGGGGGAGCACAGATACGCAGTATTTT.

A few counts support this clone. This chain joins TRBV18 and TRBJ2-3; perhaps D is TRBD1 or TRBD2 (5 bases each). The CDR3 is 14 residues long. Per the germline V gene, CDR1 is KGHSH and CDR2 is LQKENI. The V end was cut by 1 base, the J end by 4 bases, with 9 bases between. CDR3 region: CASSPRGSADTQYF. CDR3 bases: TGTGCCAGCTCACCACGGGGGAGCGCAGATACGCAGTATTTT.

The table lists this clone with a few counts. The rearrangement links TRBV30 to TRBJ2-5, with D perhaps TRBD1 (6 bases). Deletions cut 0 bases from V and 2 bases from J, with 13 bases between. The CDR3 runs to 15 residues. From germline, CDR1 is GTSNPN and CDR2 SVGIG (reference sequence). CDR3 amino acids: CAWSVLGQLQETQYF. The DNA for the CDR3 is TGTGCCTGGAGTGTACTCGGACAGTTACAAGAGACCCAGTACTTC.

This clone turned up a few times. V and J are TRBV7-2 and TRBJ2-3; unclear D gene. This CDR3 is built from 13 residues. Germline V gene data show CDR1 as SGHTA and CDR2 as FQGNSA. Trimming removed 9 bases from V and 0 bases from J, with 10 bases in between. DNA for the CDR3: TGTGCCAGTCATGGGTTAAGCACAGATACGCAGTATTTT. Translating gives CASHGLSTDTQYF.

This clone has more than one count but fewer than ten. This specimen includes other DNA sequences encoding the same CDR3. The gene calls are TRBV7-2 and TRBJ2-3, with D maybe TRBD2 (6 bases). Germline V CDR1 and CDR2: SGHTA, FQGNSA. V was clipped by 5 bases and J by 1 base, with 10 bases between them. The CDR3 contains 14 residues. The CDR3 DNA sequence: TGTGCCAGCAGCCCGGACTATGGCACAGATACGCAGTATTTT. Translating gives CASSPDYGTDTQYF.

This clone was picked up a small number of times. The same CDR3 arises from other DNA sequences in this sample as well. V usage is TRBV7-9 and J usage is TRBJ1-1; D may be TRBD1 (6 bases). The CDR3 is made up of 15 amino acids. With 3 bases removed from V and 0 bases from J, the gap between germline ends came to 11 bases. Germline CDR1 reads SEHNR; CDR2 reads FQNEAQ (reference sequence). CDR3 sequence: CASSLEPGVNTEAFF. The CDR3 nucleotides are TGTGCCAGCAGCTTGGAGCCAGGGGTGAACACTGAAGCTTTCTTT.

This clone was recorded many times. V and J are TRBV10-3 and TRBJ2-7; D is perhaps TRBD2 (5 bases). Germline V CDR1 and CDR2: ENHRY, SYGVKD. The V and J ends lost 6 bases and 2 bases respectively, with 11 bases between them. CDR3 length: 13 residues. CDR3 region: CAISPVLAYEQYF. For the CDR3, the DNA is TGTGCCATCAGCCCCGTACTAGCCTACGAGCAGTACTTC.

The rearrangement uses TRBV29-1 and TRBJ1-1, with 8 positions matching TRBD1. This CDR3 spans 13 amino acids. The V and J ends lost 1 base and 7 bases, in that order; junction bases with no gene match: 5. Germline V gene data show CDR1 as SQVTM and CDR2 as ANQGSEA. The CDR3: CSVEALGQGEAFF. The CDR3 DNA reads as TGCAGCGTTGAAGCCCTAGGACAGGGTGAAGCTTTCTTT. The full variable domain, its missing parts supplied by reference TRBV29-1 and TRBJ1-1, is SAVISQKPSRDICQRGTSLTIQCQVDSQVTMMFWYRQQPGQSLTLIATANQGSEATYESGFVIDKFPISRPNLTFSTLTVSNMSPEDSSIYLCSVEALGQGEAFFGQGTRLTVV.

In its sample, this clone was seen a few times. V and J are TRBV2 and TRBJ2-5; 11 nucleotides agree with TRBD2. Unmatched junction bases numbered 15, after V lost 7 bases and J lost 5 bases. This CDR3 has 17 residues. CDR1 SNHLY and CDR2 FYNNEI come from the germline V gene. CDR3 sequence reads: CASTGTSGAPGVETQYF. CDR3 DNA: TGTGCCAGCACCGGGACTAGCGGCGCCCCTGGGGTGGAGACCCAGTACTTC.

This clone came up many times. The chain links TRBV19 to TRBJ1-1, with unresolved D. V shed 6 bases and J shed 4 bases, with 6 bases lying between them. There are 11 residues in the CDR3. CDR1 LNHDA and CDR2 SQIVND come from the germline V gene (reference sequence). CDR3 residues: CASRDVTEAFF. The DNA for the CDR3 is TGTGCCAGTAGAGACGTCACTGAAGCTTTCTTT.

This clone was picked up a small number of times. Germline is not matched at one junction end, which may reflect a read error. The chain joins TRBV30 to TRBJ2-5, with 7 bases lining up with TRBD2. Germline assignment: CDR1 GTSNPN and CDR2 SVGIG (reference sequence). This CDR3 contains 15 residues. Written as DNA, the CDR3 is TGTGCCTGGAGTGCTCTTCTCTTGGGAGGGGAGAGCCAGTACTTC. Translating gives CAWSALLLGGESQYF.

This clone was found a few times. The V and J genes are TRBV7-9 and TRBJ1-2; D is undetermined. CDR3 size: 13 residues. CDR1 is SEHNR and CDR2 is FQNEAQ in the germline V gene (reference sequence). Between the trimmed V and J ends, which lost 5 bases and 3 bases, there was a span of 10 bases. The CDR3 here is CASSPARYYGYTF. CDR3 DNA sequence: TGTGCCAGCAGCCCAGCCAGATACTATGGCTACACCTTC.

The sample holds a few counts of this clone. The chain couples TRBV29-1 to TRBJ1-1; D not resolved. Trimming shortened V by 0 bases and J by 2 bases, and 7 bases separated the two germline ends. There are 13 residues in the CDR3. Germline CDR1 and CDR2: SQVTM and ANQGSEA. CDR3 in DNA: TGCAGCGTTGAAGAACCTTCAAACACTGAAGCTTTCTTT. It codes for CSVEEPSNTEAFF.

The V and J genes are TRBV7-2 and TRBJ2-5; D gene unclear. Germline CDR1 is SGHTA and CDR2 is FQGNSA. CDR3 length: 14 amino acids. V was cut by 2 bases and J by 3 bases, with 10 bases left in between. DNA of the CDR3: TGTGCCAGCAGCTTAATTTTCCGGGAAGAGACCCAGTACTTC. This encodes CASSLIFREETQYF.

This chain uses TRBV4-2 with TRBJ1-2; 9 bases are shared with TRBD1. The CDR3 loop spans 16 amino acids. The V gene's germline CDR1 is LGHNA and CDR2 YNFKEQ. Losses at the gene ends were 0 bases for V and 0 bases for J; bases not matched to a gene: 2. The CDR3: CASSQERQGANYGYTF. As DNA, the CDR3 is TGTGCCAGCAGCCAAGAGAGACAGGGGGCTAACTATGGCTACACCTTC.

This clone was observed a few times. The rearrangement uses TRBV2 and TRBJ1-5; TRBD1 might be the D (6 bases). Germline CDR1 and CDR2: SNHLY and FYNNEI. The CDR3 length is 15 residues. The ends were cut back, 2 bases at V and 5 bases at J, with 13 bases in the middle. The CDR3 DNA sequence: TGTGCCAGCAGTGAAATCGTTGGACAGTATCAGCCCCAGCATTTT. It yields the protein CASSEIVGQYQPQHF.

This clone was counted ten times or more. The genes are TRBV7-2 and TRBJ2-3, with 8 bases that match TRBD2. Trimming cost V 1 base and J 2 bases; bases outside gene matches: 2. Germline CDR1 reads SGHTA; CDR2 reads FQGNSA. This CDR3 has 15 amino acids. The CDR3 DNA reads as TGTGCCAGCAGCTTAGGGACTAGCTACACAGATACGCAGTATTTT. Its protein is CASSLGTSYTDTQYF.

CDR3 residues: CSVEGGGALYGYTF. For the CDR3, the DNA is TGCAGCGTTGAAGGTGGAGGGGCGCTCTATGGCTACACCTTC. The chain employs TRBV29-1 and TRBJ1-2; maybe TRBD1 (5 bases). V lost 1 base and J lost 4, with 13 bases in between. Looked up from germline, CDR1 is SQVTM and CDR2 is ANQGSEA. This CDR3 is built from 14 residues.

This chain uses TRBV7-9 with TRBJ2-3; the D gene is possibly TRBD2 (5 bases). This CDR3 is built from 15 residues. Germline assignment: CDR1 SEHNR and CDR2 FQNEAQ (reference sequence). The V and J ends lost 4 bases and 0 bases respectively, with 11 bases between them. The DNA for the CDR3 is TGTGCCAGCAGCTCAGACTATACCAGCACAGATACGCAGTATTTT. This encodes CASSSDYTSTDTQYF.

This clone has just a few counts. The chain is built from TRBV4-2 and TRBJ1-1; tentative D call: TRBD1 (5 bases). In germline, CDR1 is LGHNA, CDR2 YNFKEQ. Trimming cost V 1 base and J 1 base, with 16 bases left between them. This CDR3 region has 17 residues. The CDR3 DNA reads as TGTGCCAGCAGCCAAGCCTCAAGGCGACAGAGGAACACTGAAGCTTTCTTT. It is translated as CASSQASRRQRNTEAFF.